A selection of T cell receptor beta chains follows, all from one sample in a study of T-cell reconstitution after alpha-beta-depleted transplantation in children. TCRdb re-called the PCR reads through MiXCR, storing one row per CDR3 protein. The repertoire holds about 610,000 distinct CDR3 sequences, with approximately 10% as singletons. The input for sequencing was PBMCs from the stem cell graft donor, taken from the stem cell graft. These receptors were collected from a human donor who donated a stem cell graft to a child with acute myeloid leukemia. Both conserved end residues are part of each CDR3. Fields, in order: D gene, J gene, V gene, clone size, CDR3 DNA, CDR3 protein. D genes are given only for firm matches. Only part of the rows carry a size: once, few, many, or a class if the clone is expanded.

D gene: NA; J gene: TRBJ2-3; V gene: TRBV20-1; clone size: few; CDR3 DNA: TGCAGTGCTATTCCGGGACTGAGCACAGATACGCAGTATTTT; CDR3 protein: CSAIPGLSTDTQYF
D gene: TRBD1; J gene: TRBJ1-2; V gene: TRBV2; clone size: NA; CDR3 DNA: TGTGCCAGCAGGAACCAGGGGGCTCACTATGGCTACACCTTC; CDR3 protein: CASRNQGAHYGYTF
D gene: TRBD1; J gene: TRBJ2-3; V gene: TRBV20-1; clone size: once; CDR3 DNA: TGCAGTGCCAGGAGACAGGGAAGGGTCACAGATACGCAGTATTTT; CDR3 protein: CSARRQGRVTDTQYF
D gene: NA; J gene: TRBJ2-1; V gene: TRBV20-1; clone size: many; CDR3 DNA: TGCAGTGCTAGGGAGGGATATCTGGGGCAGTTCTTC; CDR3 protein: CSAREGYLGQFF
D gene: TRBD2; J gene: TRBJ2-3; V gene: TRBV11-2; clone size: few; CDR3 DNA: TGTGCCAGCAGCTCCTTTAGGGATACTAGCGGGAGGACCGATACGCAGTATTTT; CDR3 protein: CASSSFRDTSGRTDTQYF
D gene: TRBD2; J gene: TRBJ2-3; V gene: TRBV6-1; clone size: few; CDR3 DNA: TGTGCCAGCAGTACGGCTAGCGGGAGGGGAGCAGATACGCAGTATTTT; CDR3 protein: CASSTASGRGADTQYF
D gene: NA; J gene: TRBJ2-2; V gene: TRBV29-1; clone size: many; CDR3 DNA: TGCAGCGTTGAAGGCAGGGGTTCCGGGGAGCTGTTTTTT; CDR3 protein: CSVEGRGSGELFF
D gene: NA; J gene: TRBJ2-6; V gene: TRBV20-1; clone size: NA; CDR3 DNA: TGCAGTGCTAGAGCGGACAGAGGTGCTGGGGCCAACGTCCTGACTTTC; CDR3 protein: CSARADRGAGANVLTF
D gene: NA; J gene: TRBJ2-3; V gene: TRBV6-4; clone size: many; CDR3 DNA: TGTGCCAGCAGCATGGGGTCGGGAGATACGCAGTATTTT; CDR3 protein: CASSMGSGDTQYF
D gene: NA; J gene: TRBJ1-4; V gene: TRBV15; clone size: NA; CDR3 DNA: TGTGCCACCAGCAGGGAAGGATTTACAGAGGAAAAACTGTTTTTT; CDR3 protein: CATSREGFTEEKLFF
D gene: TRBD2; J gene: TRBJ2-7; V gene: TRBV3-1; clone size: NA; CDR3 DNA: TGTGCCAGCAGTAAGAGACAACTAGCGGGAGGCCACGAGCAGTACTTC; CDR3 protein: CASSKRQLAGGHEQYF
D gene: NA; J gene: TRBJ1-2; V gene: TRBV20-1; clone size: few; CDR3 DNA: TGCAGTGCTCCCCTCCGGTCCGGGGGCTACACCTTC; CDR3 protein: CSAPLRSGGYTF
D gene: NA; J gene: TRBJ2-1; V gene: TRBV18; clone size: few; CDR3 DNA: TGTGCCAGCTCACCGGACTTCACTCCCTACAATGAGCAGTTCTTC; CDR3 protein: CASSPDFTPYNEQFF
D gene: NA; J gene: TRBJ2-2; V gene: TRBV7-2; clone size: NA; CDR3 DNA: TGTGCCAGCAGCTCGACTACCGGAACCGGGGAGCTGTTTTTT; CDR3 protein: CASSSTTGTGELFF
D gene: TRBD1; J gene: TRBJ2-3; V gene: TRBV5-1; clone size: NA; CDR3 DNA: TGCGCCAGCAAAGCGGACAGGGGGATCACAGATACGCAGTATTTT; CDR3 protein: CASKADRGITDTQYF
D gene: TRBD2; J gene: TRBJ2-2; V gene: TRBV6-1; clone size: NA; CDR3 DNA: TGTGCCAGCAGCCGTGCTTTGGGGGGGATCCGGAGCACCGGGGAGCTGTTTTTT; CDR3 protein: CASSRALGGIRSTGELFF
D gene: TRBD2; J gene: TRBJ2-5; V gene: TRBV18; clone size: few; CDR3 DNA: TGTGCCAGCTCACCACCGACGCGGGAGGGCCGGGAGACCCAGTACTTC; CDR3 protein: CASSPPTREGRETQYF
D gene: TRBD1; J gene: TRBJ2-5; V gene: TRBV25-1; clone size: many; CDR3 DNA: TGTGCCAGCAGTGGGGGACAGGGAGGTGAGACCCAGTACTTC; CDR3 protein: CASSGGQGGETQYF
D gene: NA; J gene: TRBJ2-7; V gene: TRBV25-1; clone size: many; CDR3 DNA: TGTGCCAGCAGTGTCGCTGGGACGCCGGGGCAGTACTTC; CDR3 protein: CASSVAGTPGQYF
D gene: NA; J gene: TRBJ2-5; V gene: TRBV10-3; clone size: few; CDR3 DNA: TGTGCCATCAGTCCTAACCACCAAGAGACCCAGTACTTC; CDR3 protein: CAISPNHQETQYF
D gene: TRBD2; J gene: TRBJ2-7; V gene: TRBV20-1; clone size: few; CDR3 DNA: TGCAGTGCTTCCGGGACTAGCGTAAACTACGAGCAGTACTTC; CDR3 protein: CSASGTSVNYEQYF
D gene: NA; J gene: TRBJ2-1; V gene: TRBV5-5; clone size: many; CDR3 DNA: TGTGCCAGCAGTGTAAGAGAGGGATGGGGCAATGAGCAGTTCTTC; CDR3 protein: CASSVREGWGNEQFF
D gene: NA; J gene: TRBJ2-3; V gene: TRBV4-2; clone size: few; CDR3 DNA: TGTGCCAGCAGCCCCCGACTACATACACCCCTTACACAGCAGTATTTT; CDR3 protein: CASSPRLHTPLTQQYF
D gene: TRBD2; J gene: TRBJ2-2; V gene: TRBV5-1; clone size: NA; CDR3 DNA: TGCGCCAGCAGCTTCGGACTAGCGTTAACCGGGGAGCTGTTTTTT; CDR3 protein: CASSFGLALTGELFF
D gene: TRBD1; J gene: TRBJ2-7; V gene: TRBV4-2; clone size: NA; CDR3 DNA: TGTGCCAGCAGCCAAGATGAGGGGGCGCGGGAGCAGTACTTC; CDR3 protein: CASSQDEGAREQYF
D gene: TRBD1; J gene: TRBJ2-1; V gene: TRBV5-1; clone size: few; CDR3 DNA: TGCGCCAGCAGCTTGGTATCCCAGGGGGTCTACAATGAGCAGTTCTTC; CDR3 protein: CASSLVSQGVYNEQFF
D gene: TRBD1; J gene: TRBJ1-5; V gene: TRBV5-6; clone size: many; CDR3 DNA: TGTGCCAGCAGCCGGACAGGGGGCGCGGGATCAGCCCAGCATTTT; CDR3 protein: CASSRTGGAGSAQHF
D gene: NA; J gene: TRBJ2-5; V gene: TRBV25-1; clone size: many; CDR3 DNA: TGTGCCAGCAGTGCTAGTGTCATGGAAGAGACCCAGTACTTC; CDR3 protein: CASSASVMEETQYF
D gene: NA; J gene: TRBJ2-7; V gene: TRBV9; clone size: NA; CDR3 DNA: TGTGCCAGCAGCGGAGAGGTGTTCTCCTACGAGCAGTACTTC; CDR3 protein: CASSGEVFSYEQYF
D gene: NA; J gene: TRBJ2-2; V gene: TRBV27; clone size: few; CDR3 DNA: TGTGCCAGCAGTCCTTATGGGTCGAACACCGGGGAGCTGTTTTTT; CDR3 protein: CASSPYGSNTGELFF
D gene: TRBD1; J gene: TRBJ1-1; V gene: TRBV6-5; clone size: few; CDR3 DNA: TGTGCCAGCAGTTACTCGACGACAGGGGCGAACACTGAAGCTTTCTTT; CDR3 protein: CASSYSTTGANTEAFF
D gene: NA; J gene: TRBJ2-1; V gene: TRBV20-1; clone size: many; CDR3 DNA: TGCAGTGCTAGAGACCCGCTTAATCAGCCCAATGAGCAGTTCTTC; CDR3 protein: CSARDPLNQPNEQFF
D gene: NA; J gene: TRBJ2-7; V gene: TRBV7-2; clone size: NA; CDR3 DNA: TGTGCCAGCAGCCCACATCTTTCCTACGAGCAGTACTTC; CDR3 protein: CASSPHLSYEQYF
D gene: TRBD1; J gene: TRBJ2-3; V gene: TRBV7-8; clone size: NA; CDR3 DNA: TGTGCCAGCAGCGAACTACAGGGGGCAGATACGCAGTATTTT; CDR3 protein: CASSELQGADTQYF
D gene: TRBD1; J gene: TRBJ1-1; V gene: TRBV5-1; clone size: NA; CDR3 DNA: TGCGCCAGCAGCTTATTCCAGGGGGTGAGCACTGAAGCTTTCTTT; CDR3 protein: CASSLFQGVSTEAFF
D gene: NA; J gene: TRBJ1-1; V gene: TRBV7-9; clone size: many; CDR3 DNA: TGCGCCAGCAGCCAAGGACCGAACACTGAAGCTTTCTTT; CDR3 protein: CASSQGPNTEAFF
D gene: NA; J gene: TRBJ1-6; V gene: TRBV11-1; clone size: many; CDR3 DNA: TGTGCCAGCAGCTTGGAAGGGAATTATTCACCCCTCCACTTT; CDR3 protein: CASSLEGNYSPLHF
D gene: TRBD2; J gene: TRBJ2-5; V gene: TRBV20-1; clone size: few; CDR3 DNA: TGCAGTGCTAGAGATAATGGAGCGGGAGGGGGAGAGACCCAGTACTTC; CDR3 protein: CSARDNGAGGGETQYF
D gene: NA; J gene: TRBJ2-5; V gene: TRBV12-3/TRBV12-4; clone size: many; CDR3 DNA: TGTGCCAGCAGTTTTCCTACAGGATACCAAGAGACCCAGTACTTC; CDR3 protein: CASSFPTGYQETQYF
D gene: NA; J gene: TRBJ2-7; V gene: TRBV29-1; clone size: many; CDR3 DNA: TGCAGCGTTCACTCTAGTACGGCAGGCGAGCAGTACTTC; CDR3 protein: CSVHSSTAGEQYF
D gene: NA; J gene: TRBJ2-7; V gene: TRBV12-3/TRBV12-4; clone size: few; CDR3 DNA: TGTGCCAGCAGCTTGCATCGGCGCGACGAGCAGTACTTC; CDR3 protein: CASSLHRRDEQYF
D gene: NA; J gene: TRBJ1-1; V gene: TRBV6-6; clone size: NA; CDR3 DNA: TGTGCCAGCAGGGGCGGACCTGAAGCTTTCTTT; CDR3 protein: CASRGGPEAFF
D gene: TRBD2; J gene: TRBJ2-1; V gene: TRBV5-1; clone size: few; CDR3 DNA: TGCGCCAGCAGCTATACCGGGACTAGCGGTTTCGATGAGCAGTTCTTC; CDR3 protein: CASSYTGTSGFDEQFF
D gene: TRBD2; J gene: TRBJ2-1; V gene: TRBV20-1; clone size: NA; CDR3 DNA: TGCAGTGCTAGAGGCGGACTAGCGGTCTACAATGAGCAGTTCTTC; CDR3 protein: CSARGGLAVYNEQFF
D gene: NA; J gene: TRBJ2-2; V gene: TRBV20-1; clone size: NA; CDR3 DNA: TGCAGTGCGCAGGGAAACACCGGGGAGCTGTTTTTT; CDR3 protein: CSAQGNTGELFF
D gene: TRBD1; J gene: TRBJ1-1; V gene: TRBV30; clone size: NA; CDR3 DNA: TGTGCTTTGCATAGACAGGGCGGAACTGAAGCTTTCTTT; CDR3 protein: CALHRQGGTEAFF
D gene: NA; J gene: TRBJ2-1; V gene: TRBV7-9; clone size: few; CDR3 DNA: TGTGCCAGCAGTTCCGCCTTCAGGTCCTACAATGAGCAGTTCTTC; CDR3 protein: CASSSAFRSYNEQFF
D gene: TRBD2; J gene: TRBJ2-1; V gene: TRBV5-5; clone size: NA; CDR3 DNA: TGTGCCAGCAGCTTCTTGGCGGGAGGTAGAAATGAGCAGTTCTTC; CDR3 protein: CASSFLAGGRNEQFF
D gene: NA; J gene: TRBJ2-1; V gene: TRBV7-9; clone size: NA; CDR3 DNA: TGTGCCAGCAGCTTAGCGCCAAGTCAAGGTGAGCAGTTCTTC; CDR3 protein: CASSLAPSQGEQFF
D gene: TRBD1; J gene: TRBJ1-1; V gene: TRBV28; clone size: few; CDR3 DNA: TGTGCCAGCAGTTTATCCCAGGGGGAGAACACTGAAGCTTTCTTT; CDR3 protein: CASSLSQGENTEAFF
D gene: NA; J gene: TRBJ2-1; V gene: TRBV7-9; clone size: NA; CDR3 DNA: TGTGCCAGCAGCTTAGAAGATTCGGAGAATGAGCAGTTCTTC; CDR3 protein: CASSLEDSENEQFF
D gene: NA; J gene: TRBJ1-1; V gene: TRBV12-3/TRBV12-4; clone size: NA; CDR3 DNA: TGTGCCAGCAGTTTGAATACCCTGAGGAACACTGAAGCTTTCTTT; CDR3 protein: CASSLNTLRNTEAFF
D gene: TRBD1; J gene: TRBJ2-4; V gene: TRBV28; clone size: few; CDR3 DNA: TGTGCCAGCAGTCCCCGACAGGGGCTCCAAAACATTCAGTACTTC; CDR3 protein: CASSPRQGLQNIQYF